What follows is one T cell receptor beta chain and its context. Its antigen is currently unknown. Using immunoSEQ multiplex PCR, the repertoire was profiled, and TCRdb retains in-frame clones only, with some absent. The sample records about 2 million clones, around 96% being singletons. Naive CD8 populations comprised CD45RO-negative cells positively selected for CCR7, excluding terminally differentiated effector memory CD45RA+ cells. This sample was included in a study of shared clonotypes between healthy human individuals. Broader study findings: Memory subsets generally showed smaller estimated richness than naive subsets did. Clonotype sharing across four donors was observed for about 5.2% of naive CD4 clonotypes.

The sequencing input was naive CD8+ T cells sorted from blood. The clonotype was recovered from a man aged 18 to 35 in good health.

As DNA, the CDR3 is TGTGCCAGCAGCTTAGGATTCACCGGGGAGCTGTTTTTT. Amino acids: CASSLGFTGELFF. V and J are TRBV13 and TRBJ2-2; no clear D. Trimming removed 0 bases from V and 4 bases from J, with 3 bases in between. The CDR3 spans 13 residues. Per germline, CDR1 PRHDT and CDR2 FYEKMQ (reference sequence). Based on the CDR3 plus reference TRBV13 and TRBJ2-2, the full variable domain is AAGVIQSPRHLIKEKRETATLKCYPIPRHDTVYWYQQGPGQDPQFLISFYEKMQSDKGSIPDRFSAQQFSDYHSELNMSSLELGDSALYFCASSLGFTGELFFGEGSRLTVL.